This record concerns one TCR beta chain sequence. This clone has only one observation. No antigen is known for it. No base-level quality is on record; no much larger clone is a single base apart. The data stem from a study of lymphopenia after photon versus proton radiotherapy (dated 2019 in TCRdb). Context from the whole study: In patients with gastrointestinal tumors who developed high-grade lymphopenia, the study compared the immunological effects of photon radiation therapy with those of proton radiation therapy. The goal of the study was to characterize the differences between the two radiation modalities in how they affect the immune system. The cohort included approximately 22 patients with gastrointestinal tumors who developed lymphopenia after receiving either photon or proton therapy. Findings and caveats that apply to the study as a whole: Once the lymphocyte count had reached its nadir, the repertoires of photon-treated patients showed oligoclonal expansion, particularly of CD8+ Temra cells, and this expansion drove the decline in diversity. Relative stability during treatment was observed in proton-treated patients, whereas loss of naive T cells and TCR diversity and gain of effector/memory populations were observed in photon-treated patients. The survival association was examined only in patients who died, and the authors described better survival with proton therapy as a possibility, not as a demonstrated result. Among patients across the cohort who died, overall survival time showed an inverse correlation with a larger post-nadir drop in TCR diversity.

Libraries were prepared through the immunoSEQ multiplex PCR assay. T cell repertoires were profiled by deep sequencing of rearranged TCR beta loci, alongside multiparametric flow cytometry. TCRdb took this table from immuneACCESS and kept in-frame rearrangements with V and J called. Such tables lack part of the clones; where checked against another copy, unresolved V genes explain under half of the gap, and the rest is unexplained. This sample has some 7,000 clones in its table, and roughly 77% of those were observed once. Around half of the sample is held by the ten biggest clonotypes. The sequencing used peripheral blood, collected from a patient treated with photon-based radiotherapy. The receptor comes from a man aged 25-40 years with gastric cancer.

The DNA is as follows: TGTGCCAGCAGCCAGGTTCTAGCGGGGGGGCCCGATACGCAGTATTTT. It specifies CASSQVLAGGPDTQYF. The chain links TRBV14 with TRBJ2-3; 12 central nucleotides agree with TRBD2. Ends trimmed: V by 3 bases, J by 6 bases; bases unmatched to a gene: 7. As encoded in the germline V gene, CDR1 is SGHDN while CDR2 is FVKESK. The CDR3 runs 16 amino acids, cysteine and phenylalanine included. Only the CDR3 portion is preserved as DNA: 48 bases, with reading frame beginning at the first base.